The 11 T cell receptor beta chains below were found in one sample sequenced in a study of T cell responses to AZD1222 COVID-19 vaccine. Assay: immunoSEQ multiplex PCR; the TCRdb copy retains only in-frame clones and omits some. Of 110,000 or so clones listed, 80% to 90% are singletons. The sample consisted of peripheral blood, taken 28 days after the second AZD1222 dose. The receptors were sampled from an adult who received the AZD1222 COVID-19 vaccine.

This clone occurred once. This chain links TRBV3-1 (or the pseudogene TRBV3-2) with TRBJ2-3; 12 bases match TRBD2. This CDR3 is 18 amino acids long. Germline loops: CDR1 LGHDT, CDR2 YNNKEL (reference sequence). Trimming at V came to 1 base and at J to 3 bases, leaving 8 bases not matched to a gene. For the CDR3, the DNA is TGTGCCAGCAGCCAAGGAGGACTAGCGGGGAGTGGGACAGATACGCAGTATTTT. It specifies CASSQGGLAGSGTDTQYF.

This chain connects TRBV28 to TRBJ1-4; 11 nucleotides align to TRBD1. This CDR3 is built from 15 residues. Per germline, CDR1 MDHEN and CDR2 SYDVKM. V dropped 6 bases and J dropped 8; count of bases not matched to a gene: 8. CDR3 region: CASRFQRDRGEKLFF. The CDR3 nucleotides read TGTGCCAGCAGGTTCCAAAGGGACAGGGGGGAAAAACTGTTTTTT.

The chain links TRBV9 to TRBJ1-1; 9 bases are a match to TRBD1. Germline assignment: CDR1 SGDLS and CDR2 YYNGEE. Trimming at V came to 0 bases and at J to 5 bases, leaving 5 bases not matched to a gene. This CDR3 comprises 15 residues. The CDR3 is CASSVGGTGWTEAFF. DNA of the CDR3: TGTGCCAGCAGCGTAGGAGGGACAGGGTGGACTGAAGCTTTCTTT.

V gene TRBV6-2 or TRBV6-3 combines with J gene TRBJ2-7; a possible D gene is TRBD1 (6 bases). This CDR3 is built from 17 residues. V was pared by 0 bases and J by 4 bases, with 19 bases between. CDR1 and CDR2 from the germline V gene are MNHEY and SVGEGT. The CDR3 is CASSYSNGQPQLYEQYF. CDR3 coding DNA: TGTGCCAGCAGTTACTCGAACGGACAGCCCCAACTATACGAGCAGTACTTC.

This clone was seen a few times. CDR3 DNA sequence: TGTGCCAGCAGCGTAGAAGGTGGGATCTACAATGAGCAGTTCTTC. This codes for CASSVEGGIYNEQFF. The gene calls are TRBV9 and TRBJ2-1, with D unclear. V lost 0 bases to trimming and J lost 3 bases, with 10 bases between them. This CDR3 comprises 15 residues. Germline V gene lookup returns CDR1 SGDLS and CDR2 YYNGEE.

This clone was observed once. The chain recombines TRBV6-5 with TRBJ1-1, with TRBD1 matching 8 bases. Germline loops: CDR1 MNHEY, CDR2 SVGAGI. The J segment lost 11 bases and the V segment lost 7 bases, leaving 9 bases of the junction unmatched. This CDR3 is 12 amino acids long. The CDR3 DNA is TGTGCCAGCACCTTACGACAGGGGCCGGCTTTCTTT. Its translation is CASTLRQGPAFF.

V is TRBV2 and J is TRBJ1-1; 10 bases align to TRBD1. Germline V gene data show CDR1 as SNHLY and CDR2 as FYNNEI. The CDR3 contains 13 residues. The CDR3 spells CASGDRGVTEAFF. The CDR3 DNA follows: TGTGCAAGCGGGGACAGGGGAGTTACTGAAGCTTTCTTT.

The sample holds a few counts of this clone. The chain carries TRBV5-5 and TRBJ2-1; no definite D call. The V gene's germline CDR1 is SGHKS and CDR2 YYEKEE (reference sequence). CDR3 length: 13 amino acids. The V gene lost 0 bases and the J gene lost 4 bases, with 5 bases spanning the gap. The CDR3 sequence: CASSLARYNEQFF. The CDR3 nucleotides are TGTGCCAGCAGCTTGGCGCGGTACAATGAGCAGTTCTTC.

The chain has TRBV7-9 and TRBJ2-2, with TRBD2 as a possible D gene (6 bases). The CDR3 contains 13 residues. Germline V gene sequence: CDR1 SEHNR, CDR2 FQNEAQ (reference sequence). Trimming stripped 4 bases from V and 7 bases from J, with 10 bases between. CDR3 DNA: TGTGCCAGCAGCTCCGCGGGGATCGGGGAGCTGTTTTTT. This translates into CASSSAGIGELFF.

This chain links TRBV25-1 with TRBJ1-5, with D perhaps TRBD1 (6 bases). The V gene's germline CDR1 is MGHDK and CDR2 SYGVNS. The CDR3 length is 15 residues. Trimming cost V 4 bases and J 7 bases, with 17 bases left between them. The CDR3 is CASSGPGTLKQPQHF. CDR3 bases: TGTGCCAGCAGTGGGCCAGGGACATTAAAGCAGCCCCAGCATTTT.

The table lists this clone with a count of one. The rearrangement joins TRBV10-2 to TRBJ2-3, with D unclear. Per the germline V gene, CDR1 is WSHSY and CDR2 is SAAADI. Trimming pared 0 bases from V and 6 bases from J, leaving 10 bases between. This CDR3 comprises 14 residues. The DNA of the CDR3 is TGCGCCAGCAGTGAGTCACCTGGCCGGGATACGCAGTATTTT. Its translation is CASSESPGRDTQYF.